This T cell receptor beta chain was found in a study of PD-1 blockade in classical Hodgkin lymphoma. Study-level points and caveats: Relative to healthy donors, newly diagnosed patients reportedly had lower baseline TCR diversity, which was reported as lower still in relapsed/refractory patients.

As concerns this clone: Its target is unknown.

The data were produced by immunoSEQ multiplex PCR, yet TCRdb's version contains in-frame clones alone and is incomplete. This table holds approximately 160,000 clones, about 81% found once. Every one of the patients relapsed after autologous stem cell transplantation (brentuximab vedotin exposure was variable). Sequencing used peripheral blood mononuclear cells (PBMCs), obtained before the second cycle of nivolumab. The receptor was derived from a human donor with classical Hodgkin lymphoma.

The DNA for the CDR3 is TGTGCCAGCAGCTTAGTCCGAGGGGGCAATGAGCAGTTCTTC. As protein: CASSLVRGGNEQFF. This chain links TRBV11-2 with TRBJ2-1; perhaps TRBD1 as D (6 bases). This CDR3 has 14 residues. Germline CDR1 and CDR2: SGHAT and FQNNGV. V lost 1 base to trimming and J lost 6 bases, with 10 bases between them.